This TCR beta chain was sequenced in a study of blood T cell repertoires in COVID-19. Study summary: There were acute and convalescent COVID-19 samples, and they came from the United States, Italy and Spain. Sources were T cells, B-cell-depleted T cells, or PBMCs; the material itself was cDNA or gDNA.

Original analysis: The assay estimated nucleated cells by amplifying reference gene primers. This table comes from immunoSEQ multiplex PCR, and its TCRdb copy is limited to in-frame clones, with some not included. The V and J calls and clone size come from that table; D and trimming were worked out from the DNA. Of about 160,000 clones in the sample, approximately 91% were seen once. From germline, CDR1 is SGHRS and CDR2 YFSETQ. The CDR3 consists of 16 residues. V dropped 0 bases and J dropped 4; count of bases not matched to a gene: 7. Source material: peripheral blood. This TCR was recovered from a man younger than 35 with acute or convalescent COVID-19. J is TRBJ2-1 and V is TRBV5-1, with TRBD2 matching 7 bases. In nucleotides, the CDR3 is TGCGCCAGCAGCTTGGCCGGGGATAGCGGGTACAATGAGCAGTTCTTC. It codes for CASSLAGDSGYNEQFF. The whole variable domain, filled in from reference TRBV5-1 and TRBJ2-1, reads KAGVTQTPRYLIKTRGQQVTLSCSPISGHRSVSWYQQTPGQGLQFLFEYFSETQRNKGNFPGRFSGRQFSNSRSEMNVSTLELGDSALYLCASSLAGDSGYNEQFFGPGTRLTVL.